This is a list of T cell receptor beta chains from one sample in a study of T cells in Graves' hyperthyroidism and ophthalmopathy. TCRdb ran MiXCR on the multiplex PCR reads and lists one entry per CDR3 protein. The sample yields around 660,000 distinct CDR3 sequences, about 45% seen once. Sequencing was done on a sample of peripheral blood or thyroid tissue (not recorded which). All receptors come from an adult man with Graves' disease, either hyperthyroidism or ophthalmopathy (not recorded which). CDR3s include the opening cysteine and the closing phenylalanine or tryptophan.

j_call: TRBJ2-7; v_call: TRBV7-8; cdr3_aa: CASSQGPTPGYEQYF
j_call: TRBJ1-4; v_call: TRBV20-1; cdr3_aa: CSVIYATNEKLFF
j_call: TRBJ1-3; v_call: TRBV19; cdr3_aa: CASSMGRASGNTIYF
j_call: TRBJ1-2; v_call: TRBV2; cdr3_aa: CASSPQGGVGGYTF
j_call: TRBJ1-2; v_call: TRBV12-3/TRBV12-4; cdr3_aa: CASSSITQNYGYTF
j_call: TRBJ1-3; v_call: TRBV15; cdr3_aa: CATSRDIRASGNTIYF
j_call: TRBJ1-3; v_call: TRBV7-4; cdr3_aa: CASIQGDTIYF
j_call: TRBJ1-2; v_call: TRBV7-9; cdr3_aa: CASSPYTGQGVSYGYTF
j_call: TRBJ2-7; v_call: TRBV20-1; cdr3_aa: CSAKDQRRASYEQYF
j_call: TRBJ2-7; v_call: TRBV5-1; cdr3_aa: CASSLKQSYEQYF
j_call: TRBJ1-2; v_call: TRBV5-1; cdr3_aa: CASSSRGQVYRYTF
j_call: TRBJ1-3; v_call: TRBV25-1; cdr3_aa: CASSYRAGENTIYF
j_call: TRBJ1-2; v_call: TRBV24-1; cdr3_aa: CATRSRGDYGYTF
j_call: TRBJ2-5; v_call: TRBV7-9; cdr3_aa: CASSTKPGTSETQYF
j_call: TRBJ2-7; v_call: TRBV10-3; cdr3_aa: CAIRGTSGNDYEQYF
j_call: TRBJ2-7; v_call: TRBV7-2; cdr3_aa: CASSSSGLRHISEQYF
j_call: TRBJ1-1; v_call: TRBV7-7; cdr3_aa: CASSLGIGAKNTEAFF
j_call: TRBJ1-3; v_call: TRBV2; cdr3_aa: CASSSFSGSTIYF
j_call: TRBJ1-1; v_call: TRBV12-3/TRBV12-4; cdr3_aa: CASEYRGLVHTEAFF
j_call: TRBJ1-3; v_call: TRBV10-3; cdr3_aa: CAISEWGGVTSTF
j_call: TRBJ2-2; v_call: TRBV2; cdr3_aa: CASRGKFGGTNTGELFF
j_call: TRBJ1-4; v_call: TRBV20-1; cdr3_aa: CSARDGQSNEKLFF
j_call: TRBJ1-1; v_call: TRBV25-1; cdr3_aa: CASDGDLMNTEAFF
j_call: TRBJ2-7; v_call: TRBV2; cdr3_aa: CASSASTGQYF
j_call: TRBJ1-3; v_call: TRBV29-1; cdr3_aa: CSVAGQTGNTIYF
j_call: TRBJ2-7; v_call: TRBV7-8; cdr3_aa: CASSTHRDDWSYEQYF
j_call: TRBJ2-2; v_call: TRBV9; cdr3_aa: CASTVDSGNTGELFF
j_call: TRBJ2-7; v_call: TRBV6-5; cdr3_aa: CASSEYRSVYEQYF
j_call: TRBJ1-4; v_call: TRBV2; cdr3_aa: CASSEAHLSVDEKLFF
j_call: TRBJ1-3; v_call: TRBV7-9; cdr3_aa: CATSGTKNTIYF
j_call: TRBJ1-1; v_call: TRBV12-3/TRBV12-4; cdr3_aa: CASSLRLGGNTEAFF
j_call: TRBJ1-6; v_call: TRBV10-3; cdr3_aa: CAISVGDGDSPLHF
j_call: TRBJ2-2; v_call: TRBV12-3/TRBV12-4; cdr3_aa: CASYQSRGHGELFF
j_call: TRBJ2-7; v_call: TRBV20-1; cdr3_aa: CSASNLAGGYGSSYEQYF
j_call: TRBJ2-7; v_call: TRBV20-1; cdr3_aa: CSAEYHRGKGEQYF
j_call: TRBJ1-3; v_call: TRBV2; cdr3_aa: CASRTGQGANTIYF
j_call: TRBJ1-6; v_call: TRBV11-2; cdr3_aa: CASSSDRGKSPLHF
j_call: TRBJ2-5; v_call: TRBV25-1; cdr3_aa: CASSVDSDQETQYF
j_call: TRBJ1-2; v_call: TRBV15; cdr3_aa: CASSYTGQAINYGYTF
j_call: TRBJ1-2; v_call: TRBV29-1; cdr3_aa: CSATGTHNYGYTF
j_call: TRBJ1-1; v_call: TRBV7-3; cdr3_aa: CASSVSGSFF
j_call: TRBJ1-6; v_call: TRBV25-1; cdr3_aa: CASDRGPDSPLHF
j_call: TRBJ2-5; v_call: TRBV6-1; cdr3_aa: CASRDSGGRQETQYF
j_call: TRBJ1-6; v_call: TRBV25-1; cdr3_aa: CASSQDRAWNSPLHF
j_call: TRBJ1-2; v_call: TRBV29-1; cdr3_aa: CSVYGIRDDRGYGYTF
j_call: TRBJ1-5; v_call: TRBV10-2; cdr3_aa: CASSVAGKGQPQHF
j_call: TRBJ2-7; v_call: TRBV20-1; cdr3_aa: CSVGRGPISYEQYF
j_call: TRBJ2-7; v_call: TRBV9; cdr3_aa: CASSEQYF
j_call: TRBJ1-2; v_call: TRBV15; cdr3_aa: CATSRTDDGYTF